This is a list of T cell receptor beta chains from one sample in a study of blood T cells in healthy people across ages. MiXCR, applied by TCRdb to the 5' RACE reads, yields one record per CDR3 protein. The table lists about 1,800,000 distinct CDR3 sequences, 28% of them singletons, with about 8% in the top ten. The sequenced sample consisted of blood. The receptors shown here come from a woman aged 25 to 45 in good health. Both conserved end residues are part of each CDR3. The D gene is left open where the match is weak. Size values are once, few and many counts, or a class for expanded clones, and some rows have none.

V gene,clone size,J gene,D gene,CDR3 protein,CDR3 DNA
TRBV5-1,many,TRBJ2-7,TRBD1,CASGAGTGSYEQYF,TGCGCCAGCGGCGCCGGGACAGGGAGCTACGAGCAGTACTTC
TRBV12-3/TRBV12-4,many,TRBJ1-4,TRBD1,CASSPPRGQGFSNEKLFF,TGTGCCAGCAGTCCTCCCAGGGGACAGGGCTTCAGTAATGAAAAACTGTTTTTT
TRBV5-6,few,TRBJ2-5,NA,CASSLPQASQETQYF,TGTGCCAGCAGCTTACCGCAGGCTTCCCAAGAGACCCAGTACTTC
TRBV29-1,few,TRBJ2-7,NA,CSVERLDEQYF,TGCAGCGTTGAAAGGTTAGACGAGCAGTACTTC
TRBV24-1,NA,TRBJ2-1,TRBD2,CAASDPGGGARNEQFF,TGTGCCGCCAGTGATCCGGGCGGGGGGGCCAGGAATGAGCAGTTCTTC
TRBV7-9,few,TRBJ2-1,NA,CASSPARLVSYNEQFF,TGTGCCAGCAGCCCGGCCCGACTGGTCTCCTACAATGAGCAGTTCTTC
TRBV20-1,few,TRBJ2-3,NA,CSAVSPFGTQYF,TGCAGTGCTGTCTCACCCTTCGGTACGCAGTATTTT
TRBV2,few,TRBJ2-1,NA,CASSVTAGNNEQFF,TGTGCCAGCAGTGTAACGGCAGGGAATAATGAGCAGTTCTTC
TRBV4-1,few,TRBJ2-1,TRBD2,CASSQAPTLAGGVYEQFF,TGCGCCAGCAGCCAAGCTCCTACACTAGCGGGGGGGGTATATGAGCAGTTCTTC
TRBV7-2,NA,TRBJ2-7,TRBD2,CASSLTASGGVEQYF,TGTGCCAGCAGCCTTACTGCTAGCGGGGGAGTCGAGCAGTACTTC
TRBV6-1,NA,TRBJ2-3,NA,CASSEGPGGTDTQYF,TGTGCCAGCAGTGAAGGGCCAGGGGGCACAGATACGCAGTATTTT
TRBV6-6,NA,TRBJ1-1,NA,CASSYERDATEAFF,TGTGCCAGCAGTTACGAAAGGGACGCCACTGAAGCTTTCTTT
TRBV20-1,NA,TRBJ2-1,NA,CSARANGGEQFF,TGCAGTGCTAGAGCTAATGGGGGTGAGCAGTTCTTC
TRBV20-1,NA,TRBJ1-1,NA,CSAPGALRTEAFF,TGCAGTGCCCCAGGAGCACTACGGACTGAAGCTTTCTTT
TRBV6-5,NA,TRBJ1-4,NA,CASSTAAGKLFF,TGTGCCAGCAGTACGGCCGCGGGAAAACTGTTTTTT
TRBV12-3/TRBV12-4,NA,TRBJ2-5,NA,CASSGGAGQETQYF,TGTGCCAGCAGTGGGGGGGCGGGCCAAGAGACCCAGTACTTC
TRBV11-2,NA,TRBJ2-3,TRBD2,CASTGLALTDTQYF,TGTGCCAGCACCGGACTAGCCCTCACAGATACGCAGTATTTT
TRBV4-1,few,TRBJ2-6,NA,CAGSQDSSGSGANVLTF,TGCGCCGGCAGCCAAGATAGTTCCGGATCTGGGGCCAACGTCCTGACTTTC
TRBV20-1,few,TRBJ1-2,NA,CSAREDSGGYTF,TGCAGTGCTAGGGAGGACAGCGGAGGCTACACCTTC
TRBV5-1,few,TRBJ2-1,NA,CASSSAATAENEQFF,TGCGCCAGCAGCTCAGCGGCCACAGCGGAGAATGAGCAGTTCTTC
TRBV18,NA,TRBJ2-1,TRBD2,CASSPSGLAGESVQFF,TGTGCCAGCTCACCGTCGGGACTAGCGGGTGAGAGTGTGCAGTTCTTC
TRBV20-1,NA,TRBJ1-1,NA,CSARHAAGTEAFF,TGCAGTGCTAGGCACGCCGCGGGCACTGAAGCTTTCTTT
TRBV9,NA,TRBJ2-7,NA,CASSVYSGTSYNEQYF,TGTGCCAGCAGCGTATACAGCGGAACCTCCTACAATGAGCAGTACTTC
TRBV18,NA,TRBJ1-4,TRBD1,CASSPGGQGSTNEKLFF,TGTGCCAGCTCACCCGGAGGACAGGGCTCAACTAATGAAAAACTGTTTTTT
TRBV5-5,NA,TRBJ2-1,TRBD2,CASSSYGRSSYNEQFF,TGTGCCAGCAGCTCCTACGGGAGGAGCTCCTACAATGAGCAGTTCTTC
TRBV12-3/TRBV12-4,NA,TRBJ2-3,NA,CAGSGGRADTQYF,TGTGCCGGGAGCGGAGGGAGAGCAGATACGCAGTATTTC
TRBV20-1,NA,TRBJ2-5,TRBD2,CSARPSSGRAREQYF,TGCAGTGCCCGTCCCTCTAGCGGGAGGGCCCGAGAGCAGTACTTC
TRBV18,few,TRBJ2-3,NA,CASSPVDETDTQYF,TGTGCCAGCTCACCGGTGGACGAGACAGATACGCAGTATTTT
TRBV5-1,NA,TRBJ2-5,NA,CASSTKDPRTLLQETQYF,TGCGCCAGCAGCACGAAAGACCCCCGGACCCTCCTCCAGGAGACCCAGTACTTC
TRBV12-3/TRBV12-4,few,TRBJ1-4,NA,CASRGTGYLNEKLFF,TGTGCCAGCAGGGGAACAGGGTACCTTAATGAAAAACTGTTTTTT
TRBV29-1,few,TRBJ1-5,NA,CSVETGENQPQHF,TGCAGCGTTGAGACGGGGGAGAATCAGCCCCAGCATTTT
TRBV2,NA,TRBJ2-3,NA,CAGSESWSTDTQYF,TGTGCCGGCAGTGAATCCTGGAGCACAGATACGCAGTATTTT
TRBV20-1,many,TRBJ2-5,TRBD2,CSAAPASGLQETQYF,TGCAGTGCTGCCCCGGCTAGCGGACTACAAGAGACCCAGTACTTC
TRBV9,NA,TRBJ2-6,NA,CASSEYRDSGANVQTF,TGTGCCAGCAGCGAGTACAGGGACTCTGGGGCCAACGTCCAGACTTTC
TRBV9,NA,TRBJ2-7,TRBD2,CASSVGASGHSGVEQYF,TGTGCCAGCAGCGTAGGGGCTAGCGGGCACAGTGGGGTTGAGCAGTACTTC
TRBV12-3/TRBV12-4,few,TRBJ2-5,NA,CVSSLLQGRETQYF,TGTGTCAGCAGTTTACTCCAGGGGAGGGAGACCCAGTACTTC
TRBV7-9,NA,TRBJ2-7,TRBD2,CASSLGTSGRANEQYF,TGTGCCAGCAGCCTCGGGACTAGCGGGAGGGCGAATGAGCAGTACTTC
TRBV29-1,NA,TRBJ2-7,TRBD1,CSVALGQGAYEQYF,TGCAGCGTTGCCCTTGGACAGGGCGCCTACGAGCAGTACTTC
TRBV6-6,NA,TRBJ1-5,NA,CASRSVERGWGNQPQHF,TGTGCCAGCAGATCCGTGGAGCGGGGATGGGGCAATCAGCCCCAGCATTTT
TRBV28,NA,TRBJ2-3,TRBD2,CASSPGLANTGTQYF,TGTGCCAGCAGTCCGGGACTAGCAAACACAGGTACGCAGTATTTT
TRBV10-3,NA,TRBJ1-2,TRBD1,CAISLTGGRGGYTF,TGTGCCATCAGCCTAACAGGGGGCCGGGGTGGCTACACCTTC
TRBV12-3/TRBV12-4,NA,TRBJ2-5,TRBD2,CASTRAGGEAQYF,TGTGCCAGCACCCGAGCGGGAGGAGAGGCCCAGTACTTC
TRBV5-1,NA,TRBJ1-2,TRBD1,CASSSGQGLYGYTF,TGCGCCAGCAGCTCCGGACAGGGTTTGTATGGCTACACCTTC
TRBV7-9,NA,TRBJ2-7,NA,CASTEGAPGYEQYF,TGTGCCAGCACCGAAGGGGCGCCGGGCTACGAGCAGTACTTC